This is a list of T cell receptor beta chains from one sample in a study of T cells in Graves' hyperthyroidism and ophthalmopathy. Using its own MiXCR run on the multiplex PCR reads, TCRdb lists one record per CDR3 protein. The sample consists of fewer than 700,000 distinct CDR3 sequences, roughly 16% of them appearing once. Sequenced: blood. The receptors shown here come from a woman in her thirties with Graves' hyperthyroidism. Both conserved end residues are part of each CDR3. D genes are given only for firm matches. Size values are once, few and many counts, or a class for expanded clones, and some rows have none.

d_call | j_call | clone_size | v_call | cdr3_aa | cdr3_nt
TRBD1 | TRBJ1-4 | few | TRBV5-6 | CASSVTGTANEKLFF | TGTGCCAGCAGCGTTACCGGGACAGCAAATGAAAAACTGTTTTTT
- | TRBJ2-7 | many | TRBV20-1 | CSARFQGRYEQYF | TGCAGTGCTAGGTTTCAGGGGCGGTACGAGCAGTACTTC
- | TRBJ2-2 | - | TRBV3-2 | CASSQGSPRTSDYTGELFF | TGTGCCAGCAGCCAAGGTTCCCCCCGGACTAGCGACTACACCGGGGAGCTGTTTTTT
- | TRBJ2-5 | - | TRBV4-1 | CASSREPFQETQYF | TGCGCCAGCAGCCGGGAGCCTTTCCAAGAGACCCAGTACTTC
TRBD2 | TRBJ2-3 | - | TRBV7-9 | CASSPPTSGTSDTQYF | TGTGCCAGCAGCCCCCCGACTAGCGGGACGTCAGATACGCAGTATTTT
- | TRBJ2-3 | many | TRBV27 | CASSPRLVTDTQYF | TGTGCCAGCAGTCCCCGACTAGTCACAGATACGCAGTATTTT
- | TRBJ1-1 | - | TRBV7-2 | CASSSDKGRAFF | TGTGCCAGCAGCTCGGACAAGGGGCGGGCTTTCTTT
- | TRBJ2-2 | - | TRBV6-5 | CASSYPPTGEPFF | TGTGCCAGCAGTTACCCCCCCACCGGGGAGCCGTTTTTT
TRBD1 | TRBJ1-2 | - | TRBV19 | CASSGYLTDRANYGYTF | TGTGCCAGTAGCGGATACCTTACGGACAGGGCTAACTATGGCTACACCTTC
- | TRBJ1-1 | many | TRBV28 | CASREGMNTEAFF | TGTGCCAGCAGGGAGGGCATGAACACTGAAGCTTTCTTT
TRBD1 | TRBJ2-2 | - | TRBV20-1 | CSGQGNTGELFF | TGCTCTGGACAGGGGAACACCGGGGAGCTGTTTTTT
- | TRBJ1-1 | many | TRBV15 | CATSRVQGRNTEAFF | TGTGCCACCAGCAGAGTGCAGGGAAGGAACACTGAAGCTTTCTTT
- | TRBJ2-6 | few | TRBV27 | CASSVQGWYSGANVLTF | TGTGCCAGCAGTGTTCAGGGGTGGTACTCTGGGGCCAACGTCCTGACTTTC
TRBD2 | TRBJ2-1 | few | TRBV24-1 | CATSDHPGLANEQFF | TGTGCCACCAGTGACCATCCGGGACTAGCAAATGAGCAGTTCTTC
- | TRBJ1-2 | few | TRBV4-3 | CASSPRGLNYGYTF | TGCGCCAGCAGCCCCAGAGGGTTGAACTATGGCTACACCTTC
TRBD1 | TRBJ2-7 | - | TRBV6-2/TRBV6-3 | CASSTNWDSGVRGLGKQYF | TGTGCCAGCAGTACCAACTGGGACAGTGGTGTTCGAGGATTGGGCAAGCAGTACTTC
TRBD2 | TRBJ2-1 | many | TRBV20-1 | CSARAVLAGGGEQFF | TGCAGTGCTAGAGCCGTACTAGCGGGAGGGGGTGAGCAGTTCTTC
TRBD1 | TRBJ1-3 | - | TRBV7-9 | CVSTPTGTGNTIYF | TGTGTCAGCACCCCGACAGGGACTGGAAACACCATATATTTT
TRBD2 | TRBJ2-7 | - | TRBV5-1 | CASSGAGGPQQYF | TGTGCCAGCAGCGGAGCGGGAGGGCCGCAGCAGTACTTC
- | TRBJ2-1 | few | TRBV18 | CASSRGEGSYNEQFF | TGTGCCAGCTCAAGGGGAGAGGGCTCCTACAATGAGCAGTTCTTC
TRBD2 | TRBJ2-2 | - | TRBV11-2 | CASSIRGGGTGELFF | TGTGCCAGCAGCATACGGGGGGGGGGCACCGGGGAGCTGTTTTTT
- | TRBJ2-7 | many | TRBV28 | CASSRGRVPYEQYF | TGTGCCAGCAGCCGCGGCAGGGTCCCCTACGAGCAGTACTTC
- | TRBJ2-1 | many | TRBV20-1 | CSARRRTNEQFF | TGCAGTGCTAGGCGCAGGACCAATGAGCAGTTCTTC
- | TRBJ2-3 | - | TRBV27 | CASSLDRLMTTDTQYF | TGTGCCAGCAGTTTGGACCGATTAATGACCACAGATACGCAGTATTTT
- | TRBJ2-7 | many | TRBV9 | CASSPRDSRIGEQYF | TGTGCCAGCAGCCCCCGGGATTCGCGGATTGGCGAGCAGTACTTC
- | TRBJ2-4 | many | TRBV27 | CASISGDIQYF | TGTGCCAGCATTTCTGGAGACATTCAGTACTTC
TRBD1 | TRBJ1-2 | many | TRBV28 | CASSRDRDYTF | TGTGCCAGCAGTCGCGACAGGGACTACACCTTC